This T cell receptor (beta chain) was identified in a study of blood T cell repertoires in COVID-19. Those enrolled, adults aged roughly 18 to 89 years, came from fewer than 25 US areas. Cohorts were assigned according to the clinical history that participants reported. Cohort 3 donors were reported recovered after two negative PCRs, clearance, or symptom resolution. CDR3 length: 14 residues. The ends were cut back, 1 base at V and 5 bases at J, with 10 bases in the middle. Germline V gene sequence: CDR1 LGHNA, CDR2 YNFKEQ. The method was immunoSEQ multiplex PCR; TCRdb's version includes in-frame clones alone and lacks a portion of them. The sample gives around 330,000 clones, roughly 90% of which show up once; about 9.8% is in the top ten.

This clonotype originated in a woman aged 18 to 35 who had recovered from COVID-19. The specimen was PBMCs or T cells enriched from blood (not recorded which). J is TRBJ2-3 and V is TRBV4-2, with D possibly matching TRBD2 (6 bases). The CDR3 here is CASSQGSGLDTQYF. CDR3 in DNA: TGTGCCAGCAGCCAAGGGTCGGGACTAGATACGCAGTATTTT.